These 8 T cell receptor beta chains came from one sample sequenced in a study of T cell responses to AZD1222 COVID-19 vaccine. Method: immunoSEQ multiplex PCR; TCRdb's copy keeps in-frame clones and lacks some. The profile shows about 140,000 clones, 80% to 90% of them singletons. The specimen comprised peripheral blood, sampled on day 0 of AZD1222 vaccination. The source is an adult in good health.

The rearrangement joins TRBV7-3 to TRBJ2-6, with D maybe TRBD1 (8 bases). The germline V and J ends were trimmed by 5 bases and 1 base, with 15 bases remaining between them. CDR1 is SGHTA, CDR2 FQGTGA, per germline. This CDR3 has 17 residues. CDR3 nucleotides: TGTGCCAGCAGCCCTACAGGGGGGGCATCTGGGGCCAACGTCCTGACTTTC. Its translation is CASSPTGGASGANVLTF.

The CDR3 sequence: CASSRTSSYNEQFF. The CDR3 coding sequence is TGTGCCAGCTCACGGACTAGTTCCTACAATGAGCAGTTCTTC. This rearrangement joins TRBV18 to TRBJ2-1, with TRBD2 identical over 7 bases. The length of the CDR3 is 14 residues. J gave up 1 base and V 4 bases, and 1 base lay outside the gene matches. CDR1 is KGHSH and CDR2 is LQKENI in the germline V gene.

The chain has TRBV7-9 and TRBJ2-1, with 14 bases fitting TRBD2. This CDR3 region has 15 residues. Germline CDR1 and CDR2: SEHNR and FQNEAQ (reference sequence). With V trimmed by 5 bases and J by 9 bases, 6 bases remained unmatched. CDR3 bases: TGTGCCAGCAGCCGACTAGCGGGGGGGTTCAGTGAGCAGTTCTTC. Translating it yields CASSRLAGGFSEQFF. Looking up the rest from reference TRBV7-9 and TRBJ2-1 gives the full variable domain: DTGVSQNPRHKITKRGQNVTFRCDPISEHNRLYWYRQTLGQGPEFLTYFQNEAQLEKSRLLSDRFSAERPKGSFSTLEIQRTEQGDSAMYLCASSRLAGGFSEQFFGPGTRLTVL.

V usage is TRBV2 and J usage is TRBJ1-6; 9 nucleotides align to TRBD1. The CDR3 sequence is 17 residues long. Looked up from germline, CDR1 is SNHLY and CDR2 is FYNNEI. Trimming at V came to 5 bases and at J to 5 bases, leaving 10 bases not matched to a gene. CDR3 in amino acids: CASSTRWDREDNSPLHF. The CDR3 coding sequence is TGTGCCAGCAGTACCAGGTGGGACAGGGAAGATAATTCACCCCTCCACTTT.

The chain carries TRBV27 and TRBJ1-1, with D hard to call. V was cut by 1 base and J by 3 bases, with 9 bases left in between. The CDR3 covers 14 residues. CDR1 is MNHEY, CDR2 SMNVEV, per germline (reference sequence). CDR3: CASSLYRRDTEAFF. DNA of the CDR3: TGTGCCAGCAGTTTATATCGGAGAGACACTGAAGCTTTCTTT.

The gene calls are TRBV7-9 and TRBJ1-1, with a weak D call TRBD1 (6 bases). The CDR3 sequence is 15 residues long. With 5 bases removed from V and 3 bases from J, the gap between germline ends came to 16 bases. CDR1 SEHNR and CDR2 FQNEAQ come from the germline V gene (reference sequence). CDR3 bases: TGTGCCAGCAGCGGCCCCCCGACAGGAGACACTGAAGCTTTCTTT. Translated, it gives CASSGPPTGDTEAFF.

The chain has TRBV5-5 and TRBJ1-4, with D unclear. The CDR3 loop spans 13 amino acids. The ends were cut back, 0 bases at V and 7 bases at J, with 7 bases in the middle. Germline CDR1 and CDR2: SGHKS and YYEKEE (reference sequence). The CDR3 reads CASSLAVGEKLFF. The CDR3 region has the DNA TGTGCCAGCAGCTTGGCGGTGGGTGAAAAACTGTTTTTT.

The chain carries TRBV5-1 and TRBJ1-4; D remains unclear. Trimming stripped 1 base from V and 8 bases from J, with 21 bases between. Looked up from germline, CDR1 is SGHRS and CDR2 is YFSETQ. The CDR3 extends over 17 amino acids. The CDR3 coding sequence is TGCGCCAGCAGCTTGACGGCGGCCCCTCGGATGAGAGAAAAACTGTTTTTT. Translated, it gives CASSLTAAPRMREKLFF.